This T cell receptor (beta chain) derives from a study of spatial heterogeneity in lung cancer. TCRdb called the 5' RACE reads again in MiXCR, with one record for every CDR3 protein. The table shows roughly 28,000 distinct CDR3 sequences, with around 8.4% occurring only once. Time point reported: sample taken at primary tumor resection. No cell sorting; template was whole RNA from tumor, lung tissue or PBMC. The origin of this receptor is a female donor with early-stage non-small cell lung cancer. The starting material was PBMCs, obtained at surgery.

CDR3 sequence reads: CSVDHSGGAFF. The DNA of the CDR3 is TGCAGCGTTGATCACTCCGGAGGGGCTTTCTTT. V gene TRBV29-1 combines with J gene TRBJ1-1; no definite D call. This CDR3 is 11 amino acids long. V dropped 3 bases and J dropped 11 bases, with 13 bases sitting between them. CDR1 SQVTM and CDR2 ANQGSEA come from the germline V gene.